The rows below give T cell receptor beta chains drawn from one sample of a study of T cell responses to AZD1222 COVID-19 vaccine. TCRdb's copy holds only in-frame clones and misses some; the assay was immunoSEQ multiplex PCR. The repertoire consists of 100,000 or so clones, with about 83% occurring once and the leading ten covering around 3.2%. Material: peripheral blood, obtained on day 0 of AZD1222 vaccination. These receptors all come from an adult in good health. CDR3s include the opening cysteine and the closing phenylalanine or tryptophan. D genes are given only for firm matches. Not every row has a clone size; where given, it reads once, few, many or a size class.

d_call | j_call | clone_size | v_call | cdr3_aa | cdr3_nt
TRBD1 | TRBJ1-2 | once | TRBV7-9 | CASSSPDRASGYGYTF | TGTGCCAGCAGCTCACCTGACAGGGCAAGTGGTTATGGCTACACCTTC
TRBD1 | TRBJ1-5 | few | TRBV15 | CATSRDQGTGGGQPQHF | TGTGCCACCAGCAGAGATCAGGGGACAGGGGGCGGGCAGCCCCAGCATTTT
. | TRBJ2-5 | . | TRBV5-4 | CASSSGARLYQETQYF | TGTGCCAGCAGCTCGGGGGCCAGACTGTACCAAGAGACCCAGTACTTC
. | TRBJ2-3 | once | TRBV3-1/TRBV3-2 | CASSQQGGLGTDTQYF | TGTGCCAGCAGCCAACAGGGAGGATTGGGCACAGATACGCAGTATTTT
. | TRBJ2-5 | once | TRBV7-2 | CASSTQGRVQETQYF | TGTGCCAGCAGCACACAGGGGAGGGTCCAAGAGACCCAGTACTTC
TRBD1 | TRBJ1-4 | . | TRBV18 | CASSRQGAYGGTNEKLFF | TGTGCCAGCTCACGCCAGGGGGCGTACGGGGGAACTAATGAAAAACTGTTTTTT
. | TRBJ2-7 | . | TRBV9 | CASSVGGDSYEQYF | TGTGCCAGCAGCGTTGGGGGGGACAGCTACGAGCAGTACTTC
. | TRBJ1-3 | few | TRBV18 | CASSPPNRDGSGNTIYF | TGTGCCAGCTCACCACCGAACAGGGATGGCTCTGGAAACACCATATATTTT
TRBD2 | TRBJ2-2 | . | TRBV7-7 | CASSLVAGDLNTGELFF | TGTGCCAGCAGCTTAGTAGCGGGGGATCTGAACACCGGGGAGCTGTTTTTT
TRBD1 | TRBJ2-1 | . | TRBV9 | CASSTGVYNEQFF | TGTGCCAGCAGTACAGGGGTCTACAATGAGCAGTTCTTC
. | TRBJ1-4 | . | TRBV28 | CASWGVEKLFF | TGTGCCAGCTGGGGCGTCGAAAAACTGTTTTTT
TRBD1 | TRBJ2-7 | . | TRBV11-1 | CASQGAEPAYEQYF | TGTGCCAGTCAGGGGGCCGAACCGGCCTACGAGCAGTACTTC
TRBD2 | TRBJ2-5 | . | TRBV7-2 | CASSFTSGGGQETQYF | TGTGCCAGCAGCTTTACTAGCGGGGGGGGTCAAGAGACCCAGTACTTC
TRBD1 | TRBJ1-1 | . | TRBV18 | CASSPGSDREEAFF | TGTGCCAGCTCACCCGGATCTGACAGGGAAGAAGCTTTCTTT
. | TRBJ1-2 | . | TRBV27 | CASSFGSGGLFGYTF | TGTGCCAGCAGTTTCGGGTCCGGGGGACTTTTTGGCTACACCTTC
TRBD1 | TRBJ1-5 | once | TRBV2 | CASRESRTGGNQPQHF | TGTGCCAGCAGGGAAAGTCGGACAGGCGGCAATCAGCCCCAGCATTTT
TRBD2 | TRBJ2-7 | . | TRBV6-5 | CASGGSGGSYEQYF | TGTGCCTCCGGGGGTAGCGGGGGGTCCTACGAGCAGTACTTC
TRBD2 | TRBJ2-2 | . | TRBV11-2 | CASHRSSGHTGELFF | TGTGCCAGCCATCGTTCTAGCGGTCACACCGGGGAGCTGTTTTTT
. | TRBJ1-1 | few | TRBV7-8 | CASSLAVGGMNTEAFF | TGTGCCAGCAGCTTAGCTGTGGGCGGAATGAACACTGAAGCTTTCTTT
. | TRBJ1-2 | . | TRBV19 | CASSPRDPFFYGYTF | TGTGCCAGTAGTCCCCGGGACCCATTTTTCTATGGCTACACCTTC
. | TRBJ2-2 | once | TRBV11-1 | CASQEGNTGELFF | TGTGCCAGCCAAGAGGGGAACACCGGGGAGCTGTTTTTT
. | TRBJ1-1 | . | TRBV5-1 | CASSLGLGAEAFF | TGCGCCAGCAGCTTGGGGTTAGGGGCTGAAGCTTTCTTT
. | TRBJ1-2 | . | TRBV7-2 | CASSLSDIKGYTF | TGTGCCAGCAGCTTATCCGACATAAAGGGCTACACCTTC
TRBD1 | TRBJ2-2 | . | TRBV28 | CASSLGTGGKGELFF | TGTGCCAGCAGTTTGGGGACAGGGGGTAAAGGGGAGCTGTTTTTT
TRBD1 | TRBJ1-6 | . | TRBV27 | CASSLPRQGSGRNSPLHF | TGTGCCAGCAGTTTACCTCGACAGGGTTCAGGAAGAAATTCACCCCTCCACTTT
. | TRBJ2-6 | . | TRBV7-2 | CASSGWANVLTF | TGTGCCAGCAGCGGGTGGGCCAACGTCCTGACTTTC
. | TRBJ2-1 | . | TRBV6-5 | CASSYSPDREQFF | TGTGCCAGCAGTTATTCCCCTGATCGGGAGCAGTTCTTC
. | TRBJ1-2 | . | TRBV5-6 | CASERNRVNYGYTF | TGTGCTTCTGAAAGGAACAGGGTCAACTATGGCTACACCTTC
. | TRBJ2-3 | . | TRBV11-2 | CASSFGSGIPDTQYF | TGTGCCAGCAGCTTCGGGTCTGGGATTCCAGATACGCAGTATTTT
. | TRBJ1-4 | . | TRBV12-3/TRBV12-4 | CASSLEKEKLFF | TGTGCCAGCAGTTTGGAGAAGGAAAAACTGTTTTTT
. | TRBJ1-1 | . | TRBV11-2 | CASSSGRGGGTEAFF | TGTGCCAGCAGCTCGGGCAGGGGAGGTGGGACTGAAGCTTTCTTT
TRBD2 | TRBJ2-3 | . | TRBV4-3 | CASSQGLAGSGLRDTQYF | TGCGCCAGCAGCCAAGGACTAGCGGGGAGTGGGTTAAGAGATACGCAGTATTTT
. | TRBJ1-1 | . | TRBV18 | CASSPLNGAEAFF | TGTGCCAGCTCACCTCTAAACGGCGCTGAAGCTTTCTTT
TRBD1 | TRBJ1-3 | . | TRBV6-1 | CASSVLAGDSKRSGNTIYF | TGTGCCAGCAGTGTCTTGGCGGGGGACAGCAAACGATCTGGAAACACCATATATTTT
. | TRBJ2-7 | . | TRBV4-2 | CASSQDITPPGEQYF | TGTGCCAGCAGCCAAGATATAACACCGCCTGGAGAGCAGTACTTC
. | TRBJ1-3 | . | TRBV4-1 | CASSLRSQGSSGNTIYF | TGCGCCAGCAGCCTAAGGAGTCAGGGGAGCTCTGGAAACACCATATATTTT
. | TRBJ2-7 | . | TRBV7-7 | CASSAWGDGEQYF | TGTGCTAGCAGCGCCTGGGGTGACGGCGAGCAGTACTTC
. | TRBJ1-2 | few | TRBV19 | CASMGRGQARYGYTF | TGTGCCAGCATGGGACGGGGCCAGGCGCGTTATGGCTACACCTTC
. | TRBJ2-5 | . | TRBV19 | CASSMRNNQETQYF | TGTGCCAGTTCCATGCGGAACAACCAAGAGACCCAGTACTTC
. | TRBJ1-2 | . | TRBV4-2 | CASSQARGRYGYTF | TGTGCCAGCAGCCAAGCCCGCGGACGCTATGGCTACACCTTC
. | TRBJ2-3 | . | TRBV9 | CASSVDFRSTDTQYF | TGTGCCAGCAGCGTAGACTTCAGGTCCACAGATACGCAGTATTTT
TRBD1 | TRBJ2-1 | once | TRBV12-5 | CASGLSSGGEQFF | TGTGCTAGTGGTTTGTCCTCAGGGGGAGAGCAGTTCTTC
TRBD2 | TRBJ2-1 | once | TRBV28 | CASTPLAGGYNEQFF | TGTGCCAGCACCCCCCTAGCGGGGGGGTACAATGAGCAGTTCTTC
. | TRBJ2-5 | . | TRBV7-2 | CASSLSPPETQYF | TGTGCCAGCAGCTTATCTCCCCCAGAGACCCAGTACTTC
. | TRBJ1-2 | few | TRBV6-6 | CASSLSSSPGYTF | TGTGCCAGCAGCCTCTCATCATCTCCTGGCTACACCTTC
. | TRBJ2-7 | . | TRBV5-1 | CASSLVGGSYEQYF | TGCGCCAGCAGCTTGGTGGGTGGCTCCTACGAGCAGTACTTC
. | TRBJ2-1 | . | TRBV19 | CASSRPRGIYNEQFF | TGTGCCAGTAGTAGACCGCGAGGGATCTACAATGAGCAGTTCTTC
. | TRBJ1-6 | . | TRBV7-9 | CASSLGGVGNSPLHF | TGTGCCAGCAGCTTAGGGGGAGTAGGGAATTCACCCCTCCACTTT
. | TRBJ1-2 | . | TRBV2 | CASTRDGANYGYTF | TGTGCCAGCACCAGGGACGGAGCTAACTATGGCTACACCTTC
. | TRBJ1-2 | . | TRBV30 | CAWSLGGDYGYTF | TGTGCCTGGAGTCTCGGAGGGGACTATGGCTACACCTTC
. | TRBJ2-7 | . | TRBV21-1 | CASSKWGDRPYEQYF | TGTGCCAGCAGCAAATGGGGGGACAGGCCCTACGAGCAGTACTTC
. | TRBJ1-6 | . | TRBV18 | CASSPSGVANSPLHF | TGTGCCAGCTCACCATCCGGGGTTGCTAATTCACCCCTCCACTTT
TRBD1 | TRBJ1-2 | . | TRBV4-3 | CASREGTGLGGYTF | TGCGCCAGCAGGGAGGGGACAGGGTTGGGTGGCTACACCTTC
. | TRBJ2-5 | . | TRBV6-2/TRBV6-3 | CASSSIETQYF | TGTGCCAGCAGTTCCATAGAGACCCAGTACTTC
. | TRBJ1-1 | . | TRBV18 | CASSPGLASLGTEAFF | TGTGCCAGCTCACCAGGCTTGGCGAGCCTAGGGACTGAAGCTTTCTTT
. | TRBJ1-5 | . | TRBV6-2/TRBV6-3 | CASSGPGQPQHF | TGTGCCAGCAGCGGCCCCGGACAGCCCCAGCATTTT